Below, 30 T cell receptor beta chains from the same sample are listed, as sequenced in a study of PD-1 blockade in mismatch repair-deficient tumors (dated by TCRdb to 2016 to 2017). Library preparation employed the immunoSEQ multiplex PCR assay. TCRdb mirrors the immuneACCESS table, restricted to in-frame sequences. Some clones are absent from its copies; in checked studies, under half trace to an unresolved V gene, and the reason for the others is unknown. The sample profile shows some 120,000 clones; about 88% of them were found once. The biggest ten clones account for 13% of the sample. The material was peripheral blood, obtained 44 weeks after starting pembrolizumab. Receptors originate from an adult with mismatch repair-deficient cancer.

This clone has more than one count but fewer than ten. The chain links TRBV29-1 to TRBJ2-2; 9 positions match TRBD1. Losses at the gene ends were 4 bases for V and 7 bases for J; bases not matched to a gene: 4. The CDR3 is 13 amino acids. Germline assignment: CDR1 SQVTM and CDR2 ANQGSEA. This CDR3 is CSVAGTGYGELFF. In DNA form, the CDR3 reads TGCAGCGTTGCTGGGACAGGGTACGGGGAGCTGTTTTTT.

The chain recombines TRBV19 with TRBJ2-5; 13 positions match TRBD2. Germline values: CDR1 LNHDA, CDR2 SQIVND (reference sequence). The V and J ends lost 3 bases and 1 base, in that order; junction bases with no gene match: 5. The CDR3 runs to 17 residues. The CDR3 nucleotides are TGTGCCAGTAGTATGGGGACTAGCGGGAACACCCAAGAGACCCAGTACTTC. This encodes CASSMGTSGNTQETQYF.

CDR3 loop: CASSPYGERPLDTQYF. CDR3 bases: TGCGCCAGCAGCCCGTACGGGGAGAGGCCGTTAGATACGCAGTATTTT. The chain joins TRBV4-1 to TRBJ2-3; tentative D call: TRBD2 (5 bases). V gave up 4 bases and J gave up 5 bases, with 19 bases separating them. This CDR3 contains 16 residues. Germline V lookup: CDR1 MGHRA, CDR2 YSYEKL.

The V gene is TRBV28, the J gene TRBJ1-1, with D possibly being TRBD1 (6 bases). The CDR3 runs to 15 residues. V was clipped by 7 bases and J by 1 base, with 16 bases between them. CDR1 is MDHEN and CDR2 is SYDVKM in the germline V gene. The CDR3 region is CASTPNRVGNTEAFF. Here the CDR3 DNA reads TGTGCCAGCACGCCGAACAGGGTCGGGAACACTGAAGCTTTCTTT. The whole variable domain, filled in from reference TRBV28 and TRBJ1-1, reads DVKVTQSSRYLVKRTGEKVFLECVQDMDHENMFWYRQDPGLGLRLIYFSYDVKMKEKGDIPEGYSVSREKKERFSLILESASTNQTSMYLCASTPNRVGNTEAFFGQGTRLTVV.

This chain links TRBV19 with TRBJ2-1, with 7 bases that match TRBD2. J lost 8 bases, V lost 5 bases, and 12 bases had no gene match. CDR3 length: 15 amino acids. Germline CDR1 reads LNHDA; CDR2 reads SQIVND (reference sequence). The CDR3 DNA follows: TGTGCCAGTAGTCCCCTGCGGACTAGAGTTGATGAGCAGTTCTTC. The encoded protein is CASSPLRTRVDEQFF.

This clone appeared once. The genes are TRBV27 and TRBJ2-1, with TRBD2 as a possible D gene (6 bases). The CDR3 runs 16 residues. Trimming stripped 5 bases from V and 8 bases from J, with 22 bases between. Looked up from germline, CDR1 is MNHEY and CDR2 is SMNVEV (reference sequence). CDR3 region: CASSGLGSGLGYEQFF. The DNA for the CDR3 is TGTGCCAGCAGTGGACTGGGTAGCGGCCTGGGCTATGAGCAGTTCTTC.

This clone was picked up one time. This chain connects TRBV19 to TRBJ2-7; the D gene is possibly TRBD1 (5 bases). CDR3 length: 13 amino acids. Germline values: CDR1 LNHDA, CDR2 SQIVND (reference sequence). V lost 1 base to trimming and J lost 5 bases, with 9 bases between them. For the CDR3, the DNA is TGTGCCAGTAGTATAGGCCCAGGGAACGAGCAGTACTTC. This sequence encodes CASSIGPGNEQYF.

The J gene is TRBJ1-3, the V gene TRBV28, with TRBD1 matching 11 bases. V was pared by 5 bases and J by 4 bases, with 7 bases of the junction left unmatched. CDR3 length: 16 amino acids. The germline V gene encodes CDR1 MDHEN and CDR2 SYDVKM. The CDR3, as DNA: TGTGCCAGCAGTGGGACCGGGACAGGGGGAGGAAACACCATATATTTT. This translates into CASSGTGTGGGNTIYF. The variable domain in full, with the rest retrieved from reference TRBV28 and TRBJ1-3, is DVKVTQSSRYLVKRTGEKVFLECVQDMDHENMFWYRQDPGLGLRLIYFSYDVKMKEKGDIPEGYSVSREKKERFSLILESASTNQTSMYLCASSGTGTGGGNTIYFGEGSWLTVV.

V and J are TRBV7-9 and TRBJ1-4, with D uncertain. The germline V gene encodes CDR1 SEHNR and CDR2 FQNEAQ (reference sequence). The germline V and J ends were trimmed by 4 bases and 3 bases, with 9 bases remaining between them. The CDR3 covers 14 residues. CDR3 sequence: CASSSQGPNEKLFF. Written as DNA, the CDR3 is TGTGCCAGCAGCTCCCAAGGGCCTAATGAAAAACTGTTTTTT.

Here the CDR3 reads CASSRTSWGEQYF. The DNA for the CDR3 is TGTGCCAGCAGTAGGACTAGCTGGGGGGAGCAGTACTTC. The gene calls are TRBV28 and TRBJ2-7; 8 nucleotides agree with TRBD2. Germline assignment: CDR1 MDHEN and CDR2 SYDVKM. V was clipped by 5 bases and J by 7 bases; unmatched bases: 7. The CDR3 is 13 residues long.

The gene calls are TRBV5-8 and TRBJ2-7; 9 bases match TRBD1. Germline V lookup: CDR1 SGHTS, CDR2 YDEGEE. Trimming removed 0 bases from V and 5 bases from J; junction bases left unmatched: 6. The CDR3 extends over 15 amino acids. The CDR3 loop is CASSLGDREVDEQYF. CDR3 DNA: TGTGCCAGCAGCTTGGGGGACAGGGAGGTCGACGAGCAGTACTTC.

V gene TRBV6-5 combines with J gene TRBJ2-7, with 12 nucleotides matching TRBD2. V shed 6 bases and J 3 bases; nucleotides not matched to a gene: 6. Per germline, CDR1 MNHEY and CDR2 SVGAGI. The CDR3 loop spans 15 amino acids. CDR3 sequence reads: CASRSLAGGYYEQYF. The CDR3 DNA reads TGTGCCAGCAGGTCCCTAGCGGGAGGGTACTACGAGCAGTACTTC.

The CDR3 DNA sequence: TGTGCCAGCAGCCCGGGTTTCTTAGGCAATCAGCCCCAGCATTTT. Amino acids: CASSPGFLGNQPQHF. The chain carries TRBV7-9 and TRBJ1-5; D remains ambiguous. Germline V gene sequence: CDR1 SEHNR, CDR2 FQNEAQ (reference sequence). This CDR3 has 15 amino acids. The V and J ends lost 5 bases and 2 bases respectively, with 13 bases between them.

In its sample, this clone is large. The chain links TRBV28 to TRBJ2-1; a weak D match, TRBD1 (5 bases). CDR3 length: 16 amino acids. Germline V gene lookup returns CDR1 MDHEN and CDR2 SYDVKM. Between the trimmed V and J ends, which lost 5 bases and 4 bases, there was a span of 18 bases. The CDR3 DNA reads as TGTGCCAGCAGTACAGACAGTGATGTAGGGTACAATGAGCAGTTCTTC. This encodes CASSTDSDVGYNEQFF.

The chain links TRBV19 to TRBJ2-2, with D possibly matching TRBD1 (5 bases). The CDR3 extends over 16 amino acids. CDR1 and CDR2 (germline): LNHDA, SQIVND (reference sequence). The germline V and J ends were trimmed by 2 bases and 1 base, with 11 bases remaining between them. The CDR3 loop reads CASSIPLTENTGELFF. The CDR3 DNA is TGTGCCAGTAGTATACCCTTGACAGAGAACACCGGGGAGCTGTTTTTT.

The genes are TRBV30 and TRBJ1-4, with D maybe TRBD1 (6 bases). The CDR3 spans 15 residues. CDR1 GTSNPN and CDR2 SVGIG come from the germline V gene (reference sequence). The V end lost 3 bases, the J end lost 0 bases, and 11 bases lay between the germline ends. As DNA, the CDR3 is TGTGCCTGGAGGGGGACATCCGCAACTAATGAAAAACTGTTTTTT. Protein: CAWRGTSATNEKLFF.

In the case of this clone: The sample contains more than one DNA sequence encoding this CDR3. The chain links TRBV6-5 to TRBJ1-3; no firm D call. Germline lookup yields CDR1 MNHEY and CDR2 SVGAGI. V was trimmed by 2 bases and J by 0 bases, leaving 5 bases between them. This CDR3 is 14 amino acids long. The CDR3 coding sequence is TGTGCCAGCAGTTACGGTAGCTCTGGAAACACCATATATTTT. Translated, it gives CASSYGSSGNTIYF.

This clone has a single count. The chain links TRBV6-5 to TRBJ1-4, with D perhaps TRBD1 (6 bases). V dropped 2 bases and J dropped 8 bases, with 18 bases sitting between them. The CDR3 loop spans 16 amino acids. Germline V gives CDR1 MNHEY, CDR2 SVGAGI. The DNA for the CDR3 is TGTGCCAGCAGTTACAATGGGAGAAAGGGGGGAGAAAAACTGTTTTTT. It is translated as CASSYNGRKGGEKLFF.

The J gene is TRBJ1-1, the V gene TRBV11-3, with 10 positions matching TRBD1. Germline V gives CDR1 SGHNT, CDR2 YENEEA. J was trimmed by 11 bases and V by 5 bases; bases with no gene match: 5. The CDR3 spans 12 residues. This CDR3 reads CASSPRQGAAFF. CDR3 DNA: TGTGCCAGCAGCCCGAGACAGGGGGCTGCTTTCTTT.

V usage is TRBV29-1 and J usage is TRBJ1-4; D is unclear. The V gene lost 4 bases and the J gene lost 8 bases, with 17 bases spanning the gap. The CDR3 is 14 residues long. Germline assignment: CDR1 SQVTM and CDR2 ANQGSEA. Here the CDR3 DNA reads TGCAGCGTTGGAGACGTACGCAATTTGGAAAAACTGTTTTTT. As protein: CSVGDVRNLEKLFF.

The V and J genes are TRBV11-2 and TRBJ1-2; D perhaps matches TRBD1 (5 bases). This CDR3 comprises 13 residues. The germline V gene has CDR1 SGHAT and CDR2 FQNNGV. Trimming took 4 bases from V and 2 from J, leaving 8 bases between them. In DNA form, the CDR3 reads TGTGCCAGCAGCTCAGGGCCGAACTATGGCTACACCTTC. Its protein is CASSSGPNYGYTF.

This clone was found a few times. The CDR3 region is CASSYASNTGELFF. The CDR3 bases are TGTGCCAGCAGTTACGCCAGCAACACCGGGGAGCTGTTTTTT. The V call is TRBV6-6, the J call TRBJ2-2; D unclear. Trimming took off 2 bases at V and 2 bases at J, with 6 bases between the two ends. The CDR3 has 14 residues. Germline CDR1 reads MNHNY; CDR2 reads SVGAGI (reference sequence).

This clone was recorded once. The chain carries TRBV19 and TRBJ2-7; D perhaps matches TRBD2 (6 bases). Germline V gene lookup returns CDR1 LNHDA and CDR2 SQIVND (reference sequence). V lost 4 bases and J lost 3, with 16 bases in between. The CDR3 is made up of 15 amino acids. CDR3 residues: CASSTTTGSYYEQYF. The CDR3 region has the DNA TGTGCCAGTAGTACTACGACCGGGAGCTACTACGAGCAGTACTTC.

The V gene is TRBV11-2, the J gene TRBJ1-2; 9 bases match TRBD1. Germline CDR1 reads SGHAT; CDR2 reads FQNNGV. The CDR3 totals 14 residues. After removal of 5 bases from V and 7 bases from J, the junction contained 8 bases not matched to a gene. The DNA of the CDR3 is TGTGCCAGCAGCCACCGGGACAGGGATCGTGGCTACACCTTC. The encoded protein is CASSHRDRDRGYTF.

The chain has TRBV4-3 and TRBJ1-4, with TRBD1 matching over 8 bases. Unmatched junction bases numbered 20, after V lost 0 bases and J lost 8 bases. Germline V gene sequence: CDR1 LGHNA, CDR2 YSLEER. CDR3 size: 20 residues. The CDR3 region is CASSQDLWGSGTGGVEKLFF. CDR3 nucleotide sequence: TGCGCCAGCAGCCAAGATCTTTGGGGATCGGGAACAGGGGGTGTGGAAAAACTGTTTTTT.

The chain uses TRBV4-1 and TRBJ1-5; D possibly corresponds to TRBD1 (6 bases). Looked up from germline, CDR1 is MGHRA and CDR2 is YSYEKL. V was shortened by 0 bases and J by 3 bases, with 18 bases between the two germline ends. The CDR3 totals 18 residues. The CDR3 nucleotides read TGCGCCAGCAGCCAAGAAGTTAGGCAGGGGTCCTCCAATCAGCCCCAGCATTTT. As protein: CASSQEVRQGSSNQPQHF.

The chain carries TRBV29-1 and TRBJ2-7, with D perhaps matching TRBD1 or TRBD2 (6 bases each). The germline CDR1 and CDR2 sequences are SQVTM and ANQGSEA. The ends were cut back, 5 bases at V and 3 bases at J, with 11 bases in the middle. The CDR3 extends over 12 amino acids. Here the CDR3 DNA reads TGCAGCGTTCAACAGGGAGGCTACGAGCAGTACTTC. It is translated as CSVQQGGYEQYF.

The chain has TRBV19 and TRBJ2-1; no definite D call. V shed 5 bases and J shed 8 bases, with 10 bases lying between them. Germline CDR1 reads LNHDA; CDR2 reads SQIVND (reference sequence). The CDR3 is made up of 12 amino acids. The CDR3 sequence is CASSRLVDEQFF. Here the CDR3 DNA reads TGTGCCAGTAGTCGACTTGTTGATGAGCAGTTCTTC.

CDR3 bases: TGTGCCAGCAGTTTAAGGACAGCCGGTGGGGAGCAGTACTTC. Protein: CASSLRTAGGEQYF. This chain joins TRBV28 and TRBJ2-7, with D tentatively TRBD1 (6 bases). Germline values: CDR1 MDHEN, CDR2 SYDVKM. The CDR3 covers 14 residues. Trimming shortened V by 2 bases and J by 7 bases, and 15 bases separated the two germline ends. Supplemented by reference TRBV28 and TRBJ2-7, the full variable domain reads DVKVTQSSRYLVKRTGEKVFLECVQDMDHENMFWYRQDPGLGLRLIYFSYDVKMKEKGDIPEGYSVSREKKERFSLILESASTNQTSMYLCASSLRTAGGEQYFGPGTRLTVT.

The chain recombines TRBV6-5 with TRBJ2-7; D tentatively reads TRBD1 or TRBD2 (6 bases each). Germline V gene data show CDR1 as MNHEY and CDR2 as SVGAGI. The CDR3 is made up of 14 amino acids. Trimming left V 0 bases short and J 2 bases short, with 8 bases between. CDR3 sequence reads: CASSYSGGPYEQYF. CDR3 nucleotides: TGTGCCAGCAGTTACTCGGGGGGCCCCTACGAGCAGTACTTC.